This T cell receptor (beta chain) was identified during a study of OX40 agonist ivuxolimab in advanced cancers. Study-level background: Cancers in dose escalation were hepatocellular, melanoma, renal cell and head and neck. Overall study findings and caveats: Antigen specificity of clonally expanded peripheral T cells was not established. CD8+ T cells averaged more expanded clones than CD4+.

CDR3 size: 13 residues. Germline V CDR1 and CDR2: SGHTA, FQGNSA. V dropped 5 bases and J dropped 1 base, with 9 bases sitting between them. About this clone: Its antigen remains unidentified.

The sampling schedule covered blood at baseline, cycle 4 day 1, and cycle 7 day 1. Produced via immunoSEQ multiplex PCR; TCRdb's table is partial and in-frame only. The sample consists of around 31,000 clones, 80% to 90% of them appearing once. The J gene is TRBJ2-7, the V gene TRBV7-2; a weak D match, TRBD1 (5 bases). The TCR was taken from an adult with an advanced solid tumor such as melanoma, head and neck, liver or kidney cancer. This specimen was CD4+ or CD8+ T cells sorted from blood, taken in a trial of the OX40 agonist ivuxolimab. In DNA, the CDR3 is TGTGCCAGCAGCCCCGGACATTCCTACGAGCAGTACTTC. Protein product: CASSPGHSYEQYF. Combining the CDR3 with reference TRBV7-2 and TRBJ2-7 gives the whole variable domain GAGVSQSPSNKVTEKGKDVELRCDPISGHTALYWYRQSLGQGLEFLIYFQGNSAPDKSGLPSDRFSAERTGGSVSTLTIQRTQQEDSAVYLCASSPGHSYEQYFGPGTRLTVT.